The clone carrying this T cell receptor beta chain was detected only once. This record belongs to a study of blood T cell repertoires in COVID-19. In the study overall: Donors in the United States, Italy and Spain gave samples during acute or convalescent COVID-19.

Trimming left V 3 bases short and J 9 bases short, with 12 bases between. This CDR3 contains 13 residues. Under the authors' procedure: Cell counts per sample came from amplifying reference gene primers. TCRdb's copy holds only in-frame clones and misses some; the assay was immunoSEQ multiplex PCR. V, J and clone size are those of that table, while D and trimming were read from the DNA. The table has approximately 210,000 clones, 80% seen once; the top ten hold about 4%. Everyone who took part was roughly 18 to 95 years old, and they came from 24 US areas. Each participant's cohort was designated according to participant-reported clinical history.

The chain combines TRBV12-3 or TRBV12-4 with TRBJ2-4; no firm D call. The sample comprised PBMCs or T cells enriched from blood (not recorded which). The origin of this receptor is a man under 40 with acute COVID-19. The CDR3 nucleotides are TGTGCCAGCAGTTTGGGTCTAGAAAGCATTCAGTACTTC. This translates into CASSLGLESIQYF.